This T cell receptor beta chain was captured by sequencing in a study of CD8+ T cells in alopecia areata. As for treatment: oral pan-JAK inhibitor, 5-10 mg twice daily. Obtained from alopecia areata patients were lesional scalp punch biopsies along with peripheral blood. Broader study findings: Clonality in the scalp and expanded CD8+ clones ranked among the top 100 were significantly decreased by tofacitinib. Possibly as an HLA-related effect, TCR sharing across patients appeared less clear than in mice. Normal scalp showed lower clonality than lesional scalp, especially alopecia totalis/universalis.

A word on this clone: Its antigen is undetermined.

The sequencing template was cDNA reverse transcribed from extracted RNA. Measured with immunoSEQ multiplex PCR; TCRdb has only the in-frame clones, and not every one. This sample has around 180,000 clones, with less than 65% found just once. The origin of this receptor is a human donor with alopecia areata. Source: CD4+ T cells sorted from blood, taken at week 24, from a patient treated with tofacitinib.

The CDR3 loop is CSVMSGRGDYGYTF. For the CDR3, the DNA is TGCAGCGTTATGTCGGGGCGCGGGGACTATGGCTACACCTTC. The rearrangement uses TRBV29-1 and TRBJ1-2; D is perhaps TRBD1 (5 bases). CDR1 and CDR2 from the germline V gene are SQVTM and ANQGSEA. The CDR3 runs 14 residues. With 5 bases removed from V and 3 bases from J, the gap between germline ends came to 16 bases.